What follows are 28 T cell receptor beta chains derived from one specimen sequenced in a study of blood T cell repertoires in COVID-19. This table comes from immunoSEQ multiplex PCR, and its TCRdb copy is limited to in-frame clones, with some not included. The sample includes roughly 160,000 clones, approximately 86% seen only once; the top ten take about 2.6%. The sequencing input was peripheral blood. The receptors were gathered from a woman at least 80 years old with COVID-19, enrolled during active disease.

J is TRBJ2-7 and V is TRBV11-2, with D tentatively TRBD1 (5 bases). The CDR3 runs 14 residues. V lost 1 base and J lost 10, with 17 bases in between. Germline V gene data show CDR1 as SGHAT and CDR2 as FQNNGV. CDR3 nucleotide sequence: TGTGCCAGCAGCTTAGGCCCCCTCGGTCAGGGACAGTACTTC. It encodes CASSLGPLGQGQYF.

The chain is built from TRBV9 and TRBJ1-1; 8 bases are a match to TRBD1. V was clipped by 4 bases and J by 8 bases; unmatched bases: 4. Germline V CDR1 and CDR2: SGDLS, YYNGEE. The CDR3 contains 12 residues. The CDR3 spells CASSPRQGEAFF. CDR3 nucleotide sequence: TGTGCCAGCAGCCCCCGACAGGGGGAAGCTTTCTTT.

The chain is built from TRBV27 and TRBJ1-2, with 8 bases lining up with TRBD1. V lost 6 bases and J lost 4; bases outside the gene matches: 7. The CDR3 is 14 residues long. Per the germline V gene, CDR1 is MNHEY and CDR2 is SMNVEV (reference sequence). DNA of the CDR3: TGTGCCAGCAGGGGGGACAGGCCTTTCTATGGCTACACCTTC. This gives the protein CASRGDRPFYGYTF.

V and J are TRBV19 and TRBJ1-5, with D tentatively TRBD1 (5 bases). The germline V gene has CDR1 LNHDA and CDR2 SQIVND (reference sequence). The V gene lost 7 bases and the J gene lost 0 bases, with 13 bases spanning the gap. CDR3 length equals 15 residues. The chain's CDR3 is CASTQGGASNQPQHF. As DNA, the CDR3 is TGTGCCAGTACTCAGGGTGGGGCTAGCAATCAGCCCCAGCATTTT.

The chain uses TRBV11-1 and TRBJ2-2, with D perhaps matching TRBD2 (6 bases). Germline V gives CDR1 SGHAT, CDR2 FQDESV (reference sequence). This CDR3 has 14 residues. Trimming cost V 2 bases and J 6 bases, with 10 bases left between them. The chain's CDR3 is CASSLLPGAGELFF. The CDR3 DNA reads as TGTGCCAGCAGCTTATTACCGGGGGCCGGGGAGCTGTTTTTT.

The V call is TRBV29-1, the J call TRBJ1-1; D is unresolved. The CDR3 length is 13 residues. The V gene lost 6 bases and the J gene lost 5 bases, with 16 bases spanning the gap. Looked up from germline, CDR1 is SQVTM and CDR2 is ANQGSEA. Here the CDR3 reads CSVTAFDRTEAFF. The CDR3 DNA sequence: TGCAGCGTCACAGCCTTTGATAGAACTGAAGCTTTCTTT.

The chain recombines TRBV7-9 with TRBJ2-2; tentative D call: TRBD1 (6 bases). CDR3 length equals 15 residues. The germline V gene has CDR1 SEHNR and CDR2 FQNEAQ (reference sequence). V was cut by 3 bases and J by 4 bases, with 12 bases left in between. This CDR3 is CASSFATGGTGELFF. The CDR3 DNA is TGTGCCAGCAGCTTCGCGACAGGTGGCACCGGGGAGCTGTTTTTT.

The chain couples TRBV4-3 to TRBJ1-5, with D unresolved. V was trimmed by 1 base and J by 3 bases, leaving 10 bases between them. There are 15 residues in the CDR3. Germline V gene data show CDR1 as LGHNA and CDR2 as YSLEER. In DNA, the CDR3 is TGCGCCAGCAGCCAAGGTAGTCACTTCAATCAGCCCCAGCATTTT. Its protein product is CASSQGSHFNQPQHF.

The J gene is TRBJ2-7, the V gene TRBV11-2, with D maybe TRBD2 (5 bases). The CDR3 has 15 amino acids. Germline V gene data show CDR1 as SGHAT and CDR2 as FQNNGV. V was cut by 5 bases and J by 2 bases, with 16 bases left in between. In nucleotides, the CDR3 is TGTGCCAGCAGCAATCGGGATAGAGGGACCTACGAGCAGTACTTC. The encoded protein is CASSNRDRGTYEQYF.

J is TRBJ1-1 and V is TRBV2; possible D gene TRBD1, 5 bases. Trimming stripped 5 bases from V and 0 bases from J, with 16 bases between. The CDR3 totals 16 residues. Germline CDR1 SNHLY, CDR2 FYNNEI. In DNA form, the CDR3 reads TGTGCCAGCAGTTATAGCCGGGGGAATATGAACACTGAAGCTTTCTTT. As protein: CASSYSRGNMNTEAFF.

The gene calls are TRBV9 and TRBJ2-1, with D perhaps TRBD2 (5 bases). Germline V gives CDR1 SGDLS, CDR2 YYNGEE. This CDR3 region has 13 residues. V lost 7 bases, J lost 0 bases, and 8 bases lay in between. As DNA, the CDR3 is TGTGCCAGCGGACTCAACTCCTACAATGAGCAGTTCTTC. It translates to CASGLNSYNEQFF.

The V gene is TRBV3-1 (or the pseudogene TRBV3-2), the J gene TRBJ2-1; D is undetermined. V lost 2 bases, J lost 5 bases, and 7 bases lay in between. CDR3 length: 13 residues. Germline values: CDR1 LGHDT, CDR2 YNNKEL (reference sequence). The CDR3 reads CASSQTLDNEQFF. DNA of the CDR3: TGTGCCAGCAGCCAAACCCTAGACAATGAGCAGTTCTTC.

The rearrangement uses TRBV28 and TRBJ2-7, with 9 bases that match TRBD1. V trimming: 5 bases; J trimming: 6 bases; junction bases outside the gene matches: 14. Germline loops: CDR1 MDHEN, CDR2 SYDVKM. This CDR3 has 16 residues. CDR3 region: CASSLETGGLVPEQYF. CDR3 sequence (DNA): TGTGCCAGCAGTCTCGAAACAGGGGGCTTAGTCCCCGAGCAGTACTTC. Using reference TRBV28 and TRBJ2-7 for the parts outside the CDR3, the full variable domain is DVKVTQSSRYLVKRTGEKVFLECVQDMDHENMFWYRQDPGLGLRLIYFSYDVKMKEKGDIPEGYSVSREKKERFSLILESASTNQTSMYLCASSLETGGLVPEQYFGPGTRLTVT.

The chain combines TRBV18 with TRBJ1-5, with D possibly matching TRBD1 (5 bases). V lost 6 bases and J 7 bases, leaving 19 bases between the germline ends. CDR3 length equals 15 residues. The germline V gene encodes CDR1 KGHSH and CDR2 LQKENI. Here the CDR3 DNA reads TGTGCCAGCTCCCCAGACGGGGGAGTTTCACAGCCCCAGCATTTT. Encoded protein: CASSPDGGVSQPQHF.

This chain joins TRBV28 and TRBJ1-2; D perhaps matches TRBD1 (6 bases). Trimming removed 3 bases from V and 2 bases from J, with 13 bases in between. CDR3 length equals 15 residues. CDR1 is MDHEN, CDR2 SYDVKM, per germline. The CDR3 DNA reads TGTGCCAGCAGTTTTCCGGGACAAATAAACTATGGCTACACCTTC. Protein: CASSFPGQINYGYTF.

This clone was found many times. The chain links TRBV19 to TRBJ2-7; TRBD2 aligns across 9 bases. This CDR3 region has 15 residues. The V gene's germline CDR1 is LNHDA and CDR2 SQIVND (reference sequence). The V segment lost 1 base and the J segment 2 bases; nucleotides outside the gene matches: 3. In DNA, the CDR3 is TGTGCCAGTAGTATAGCGGCTAGCGGGACCTACGAGCAGTACTTC. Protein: CASSIAASGTYEQYF.

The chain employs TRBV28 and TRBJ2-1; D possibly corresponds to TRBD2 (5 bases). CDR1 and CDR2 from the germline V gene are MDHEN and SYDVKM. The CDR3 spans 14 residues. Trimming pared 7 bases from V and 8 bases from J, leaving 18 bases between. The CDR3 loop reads CASISLGSVYEQFF. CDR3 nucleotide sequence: TGTGCCAGCATCTCTTTGGGGAGTGTGTATGAGCAGTTCTTC.

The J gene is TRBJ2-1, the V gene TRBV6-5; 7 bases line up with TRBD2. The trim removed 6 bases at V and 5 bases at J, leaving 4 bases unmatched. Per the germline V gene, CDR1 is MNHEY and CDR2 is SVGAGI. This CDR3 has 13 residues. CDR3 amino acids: CASRPSGDNEQFF. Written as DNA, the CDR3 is TGTGCCAGCAGGCCTAGCGGAGACAATGAGCAGTTCTTC.

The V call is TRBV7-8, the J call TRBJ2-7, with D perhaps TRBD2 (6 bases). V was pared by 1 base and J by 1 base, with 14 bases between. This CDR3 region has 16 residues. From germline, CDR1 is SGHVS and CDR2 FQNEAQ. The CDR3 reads CASSLGGRPTSYEQYF. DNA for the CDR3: TGTGCCAGCAGCTTAGGGGGGAGGCCTACATCCTACGAGCAGTACTTC.

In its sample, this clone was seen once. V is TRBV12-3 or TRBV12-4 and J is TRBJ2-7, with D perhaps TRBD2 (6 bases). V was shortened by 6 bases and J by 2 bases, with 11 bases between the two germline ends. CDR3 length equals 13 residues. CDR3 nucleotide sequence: TGTGCCAGCAGCCCTGGAGGGGCCTACGAGCAGTACTTC. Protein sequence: CASSPGGAYEQYF.

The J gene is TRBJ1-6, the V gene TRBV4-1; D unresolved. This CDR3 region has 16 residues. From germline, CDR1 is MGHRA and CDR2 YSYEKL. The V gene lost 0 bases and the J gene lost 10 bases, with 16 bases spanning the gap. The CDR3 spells CASSQDLRPPGSPLHF. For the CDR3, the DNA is TGCGCCAGCAGCCAAGATCTTAGGCCGCCCGGGTCACCCCTCCACTTT.

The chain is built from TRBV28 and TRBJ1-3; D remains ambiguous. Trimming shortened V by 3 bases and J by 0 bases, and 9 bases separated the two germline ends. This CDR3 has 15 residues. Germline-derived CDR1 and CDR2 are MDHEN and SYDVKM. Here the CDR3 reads CASSFLDFSGNTIYF. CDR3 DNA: TGTGCCAGCAGTTTCTTGGACTTCTCTGGAAACACCATATATTTT.

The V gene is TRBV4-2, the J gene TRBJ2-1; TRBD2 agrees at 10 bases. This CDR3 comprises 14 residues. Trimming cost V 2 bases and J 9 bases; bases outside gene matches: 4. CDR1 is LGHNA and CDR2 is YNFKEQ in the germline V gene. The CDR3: CASSQQREGVEQFF. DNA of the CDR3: TGTGCCAGCAGCCAACAGCGGGAGGGGGTTGAGCAGTTCTTC.

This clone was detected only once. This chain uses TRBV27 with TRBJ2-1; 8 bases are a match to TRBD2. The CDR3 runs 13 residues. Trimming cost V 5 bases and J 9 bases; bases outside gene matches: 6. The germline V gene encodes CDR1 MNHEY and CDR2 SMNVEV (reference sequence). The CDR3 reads CASSGFAGGEQFF. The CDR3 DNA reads TGTGCCAGCAGTGGGTTCGCGGGGGGTGAGCAGTTCTTC.

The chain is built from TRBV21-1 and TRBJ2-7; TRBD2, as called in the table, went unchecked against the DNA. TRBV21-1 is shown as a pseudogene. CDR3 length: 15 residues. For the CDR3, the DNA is TGTGCCAGCAGCAAAGCTAGCGGAGAGGGGTACGAGCAGTACTTC. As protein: CASSKASGEGYEQYF.

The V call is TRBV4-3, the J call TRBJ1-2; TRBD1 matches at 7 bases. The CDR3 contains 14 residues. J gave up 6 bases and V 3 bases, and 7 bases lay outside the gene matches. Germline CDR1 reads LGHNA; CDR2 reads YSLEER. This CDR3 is CASSHPDRDDGYTF. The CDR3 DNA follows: TGCGCCAGCAGCCACCCCGACAGGGATGATGGCTACACCTTC.

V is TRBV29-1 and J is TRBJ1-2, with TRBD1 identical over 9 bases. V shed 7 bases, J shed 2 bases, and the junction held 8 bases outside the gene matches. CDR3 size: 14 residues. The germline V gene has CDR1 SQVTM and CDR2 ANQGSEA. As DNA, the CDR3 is TGCAGCGCCGCCGGGACAGGGAGCAACTATGGCTACACCTTC. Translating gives CSAAGTGSNYGYTF.

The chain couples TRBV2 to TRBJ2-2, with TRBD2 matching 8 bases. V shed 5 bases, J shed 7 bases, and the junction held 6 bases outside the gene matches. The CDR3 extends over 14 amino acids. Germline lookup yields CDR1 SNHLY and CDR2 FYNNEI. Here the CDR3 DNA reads TGTGCCAGCAGTACGGGACTAGGGTACGGGGAGCTGTTTTTT. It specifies CASSTGLGYGELFF.